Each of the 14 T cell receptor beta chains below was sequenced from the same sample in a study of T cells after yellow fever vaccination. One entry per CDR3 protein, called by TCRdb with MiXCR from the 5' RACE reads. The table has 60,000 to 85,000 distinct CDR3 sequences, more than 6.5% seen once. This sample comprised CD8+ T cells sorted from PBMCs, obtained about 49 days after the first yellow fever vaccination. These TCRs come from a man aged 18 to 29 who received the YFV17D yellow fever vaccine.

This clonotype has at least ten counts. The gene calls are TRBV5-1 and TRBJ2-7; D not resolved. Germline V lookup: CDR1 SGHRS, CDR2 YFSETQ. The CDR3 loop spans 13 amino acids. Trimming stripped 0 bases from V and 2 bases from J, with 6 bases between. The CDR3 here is CASSLGSAYEQYF. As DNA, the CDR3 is TGCGCCAGCAGCTTGGGGTCAGCCTACGAGCAGTACTTC.

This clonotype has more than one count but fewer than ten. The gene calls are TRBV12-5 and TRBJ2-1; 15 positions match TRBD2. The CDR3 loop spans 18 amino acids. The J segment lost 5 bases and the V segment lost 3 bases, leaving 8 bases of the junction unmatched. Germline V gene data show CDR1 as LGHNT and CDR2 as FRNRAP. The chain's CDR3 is CASGFWTSGGGSNNEQFF. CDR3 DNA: TGTGCTAGTGGTTTTTGGACTAGCGGGGGGGGATCCAACAATGAGCAGTTCTTC.

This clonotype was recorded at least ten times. CDR3 coding DNA: TGCAGCGGGAGAGGGAGCCAGGCTGGGGAGACCCAGTACTTC. Translating gives CSGRGSQAGETQYF. The V and J genes are TRBV29-1 and TRBJ2-5; D is perhaps TRBD2 (5 bases). Trimming removed 7 bases at V and 5 bases at J, with 20 bases between. Germline assignment: CDR1 SQVTM and CDR2 ANQGSEA. The CDR3 totals 14 residues. Together with reference TRBV29-1 and TRBJ2-5, the CDR3 gives the full variable domain: SAVISQKPSRDICQRGTSLTIQCQVDSQVTMMFWYRQQPGQSLTLIATANQGSEATYESGFVIDKFPISRPNLTFSTLTVSNMSPEDSSIYLCSGRGSQAGETQYFGPGTRLLVL.

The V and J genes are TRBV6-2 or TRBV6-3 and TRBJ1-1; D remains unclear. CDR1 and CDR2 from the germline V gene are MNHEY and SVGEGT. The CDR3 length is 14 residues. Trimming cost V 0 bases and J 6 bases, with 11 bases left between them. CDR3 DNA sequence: TGTGCCAGCAGTTACTCCGTACCAGGCCCTGAAGCTTTCTTT. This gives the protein CASSYSVPGPEAFF.

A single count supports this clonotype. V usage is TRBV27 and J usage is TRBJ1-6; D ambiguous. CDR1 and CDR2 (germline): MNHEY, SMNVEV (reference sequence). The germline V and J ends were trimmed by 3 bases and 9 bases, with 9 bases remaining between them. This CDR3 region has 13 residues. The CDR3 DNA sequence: TGTGCCAGCAGTTTTTTAGGTGGTTCACCCCTCCACTTT. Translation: CASSFLGGSPLHF.

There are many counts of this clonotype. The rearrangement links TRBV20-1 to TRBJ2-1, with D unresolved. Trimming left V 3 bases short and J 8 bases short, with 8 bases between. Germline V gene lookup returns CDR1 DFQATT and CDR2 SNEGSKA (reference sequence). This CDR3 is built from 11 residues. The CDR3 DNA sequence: TGCAGTGCTAGGGTTAGAGATGAGCAGTTCTTC. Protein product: CSARVRDEQFF.

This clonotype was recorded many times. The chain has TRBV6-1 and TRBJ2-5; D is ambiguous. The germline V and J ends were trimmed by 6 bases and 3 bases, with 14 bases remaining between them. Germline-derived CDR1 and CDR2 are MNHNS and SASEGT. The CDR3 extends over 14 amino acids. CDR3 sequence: CASRPFGEKETQYF. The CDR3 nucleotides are TGTGCCAGCAGGCCCTTTGGGGAAAAAGAGACCCAGTACTTC.

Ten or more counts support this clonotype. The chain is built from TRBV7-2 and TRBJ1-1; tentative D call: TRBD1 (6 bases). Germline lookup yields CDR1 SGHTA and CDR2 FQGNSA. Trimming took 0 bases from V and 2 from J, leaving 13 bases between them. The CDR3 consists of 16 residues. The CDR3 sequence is CASSLAGQGLNTEAFF. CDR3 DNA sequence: TGTGCCAGCAGCTTAGCGGGGCAGGGGCTAAACACTGAAGCTTTCTTT.

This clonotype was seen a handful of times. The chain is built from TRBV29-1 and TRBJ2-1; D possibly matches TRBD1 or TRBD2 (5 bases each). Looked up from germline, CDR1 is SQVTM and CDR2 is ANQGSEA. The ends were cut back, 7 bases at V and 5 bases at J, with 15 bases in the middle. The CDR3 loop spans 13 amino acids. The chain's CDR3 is CSAPVVGDNEQFF. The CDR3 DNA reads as TGCAGCGCCCCGGTCGTGGGGGACAATGAGCAGTTCTTC.

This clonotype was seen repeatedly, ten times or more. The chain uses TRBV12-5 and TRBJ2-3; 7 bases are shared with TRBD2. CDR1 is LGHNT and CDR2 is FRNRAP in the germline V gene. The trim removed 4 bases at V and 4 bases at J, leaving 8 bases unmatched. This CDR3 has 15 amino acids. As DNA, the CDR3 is TGTGCTAGTGGTTCTGACTCGGGACTACCAGATACGCAGTATTTT. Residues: CASGSDSGLPDTQYF.

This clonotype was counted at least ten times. The CDR3 loop is CASSYNGGQPQHF. The CDR3 DNA follows: TGTGCCAGCAGTTACAATGGGGGGCAGCCCCAGCATTTT. The chain carries TRBV6-5 and TRBJ1-5; D might be TRBD1 (5 bases). The V end was cut by 2 bases, the J end by 7 bases, with 9 bases between. CDR1 MNHEY and CDR2 SVGAGI come from the germline V gene. The CDR3 runs 13 residues.

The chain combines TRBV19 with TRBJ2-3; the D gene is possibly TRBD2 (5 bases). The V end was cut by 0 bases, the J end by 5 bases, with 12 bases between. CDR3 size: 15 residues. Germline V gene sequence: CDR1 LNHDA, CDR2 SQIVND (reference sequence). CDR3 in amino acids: CASSIDLGGQDTQYF. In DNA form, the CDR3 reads TGTGCCAGTAGTATAGATCTAGGCGGGCAAGATACGCAGTATTTT.

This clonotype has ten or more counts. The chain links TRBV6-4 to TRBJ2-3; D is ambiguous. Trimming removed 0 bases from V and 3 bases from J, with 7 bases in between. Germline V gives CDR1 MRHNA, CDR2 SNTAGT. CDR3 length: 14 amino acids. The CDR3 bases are TGTGCCAGCAGTGACTCGAAAGGGACAGATACGCAGTATTTT. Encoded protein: CASSDSKGTDTQYF.

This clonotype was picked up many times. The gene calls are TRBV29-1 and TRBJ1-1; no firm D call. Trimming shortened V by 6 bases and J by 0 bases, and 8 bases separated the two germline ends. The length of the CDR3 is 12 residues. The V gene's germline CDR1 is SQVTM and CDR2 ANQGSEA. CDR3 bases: TGCAGCGTGAGTCGAATGAACACTGAAGCTTTCTTT. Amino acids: CSVSRMNTEAFF.